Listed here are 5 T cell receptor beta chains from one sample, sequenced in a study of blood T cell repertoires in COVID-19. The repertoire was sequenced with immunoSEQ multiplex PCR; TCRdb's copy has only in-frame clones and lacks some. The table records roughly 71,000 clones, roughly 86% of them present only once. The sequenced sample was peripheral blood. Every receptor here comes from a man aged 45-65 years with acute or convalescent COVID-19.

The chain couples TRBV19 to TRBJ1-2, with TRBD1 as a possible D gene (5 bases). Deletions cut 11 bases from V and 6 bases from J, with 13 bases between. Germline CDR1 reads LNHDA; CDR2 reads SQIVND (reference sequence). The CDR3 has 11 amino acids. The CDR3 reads CASGQGHGYTF. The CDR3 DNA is TGTGCCTCCGGGCAGGGTCATGGCTACACCTTC.

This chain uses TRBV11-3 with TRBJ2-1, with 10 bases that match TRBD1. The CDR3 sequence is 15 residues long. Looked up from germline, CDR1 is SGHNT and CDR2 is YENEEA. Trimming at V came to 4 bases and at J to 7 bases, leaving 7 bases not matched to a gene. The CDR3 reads CASSYRGQGKNEQFF. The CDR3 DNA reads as TGTGCCAGCAGCTATAGGGGACAGGGGAAGAATGAGCAGTTCTTC.

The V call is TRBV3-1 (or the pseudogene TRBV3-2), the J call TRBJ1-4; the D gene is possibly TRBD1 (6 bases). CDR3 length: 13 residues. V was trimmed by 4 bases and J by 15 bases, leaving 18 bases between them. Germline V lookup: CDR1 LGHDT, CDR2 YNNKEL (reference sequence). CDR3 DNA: TGTGCCAGCAGCCGGCAGACAGGCCGCCTGGTGTTTTTT. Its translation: CASSRQTGRLVFF.

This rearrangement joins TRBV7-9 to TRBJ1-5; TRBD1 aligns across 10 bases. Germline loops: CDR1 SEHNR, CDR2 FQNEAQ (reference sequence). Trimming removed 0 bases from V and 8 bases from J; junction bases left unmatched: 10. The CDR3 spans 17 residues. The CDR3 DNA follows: TGTGCCAGCAGCTTAGCAGGAACCGGGACAGGGGATGAGCCCCAGCATTTT. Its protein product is CASSLAGTGTGDEPQHF.

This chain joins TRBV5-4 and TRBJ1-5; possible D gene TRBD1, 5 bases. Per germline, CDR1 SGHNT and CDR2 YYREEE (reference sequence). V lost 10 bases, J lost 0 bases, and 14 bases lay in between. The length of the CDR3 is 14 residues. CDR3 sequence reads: CAWGGAHSNQPQHF. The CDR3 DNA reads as TGTGCCTGGGGGGGAGCCCATAGCAATCAGCCCCAGCATTTT.